This record looks at one T cell receptor (beta chain) sequence and its context. Its cognate antigen is unknown. Genomic DNA templated the TCR beta VDJ and CDR3 profiling. One entry per CDR3 protein results from TCRdb running MiXCR on the reads. This repertoire shows some 170,000 distinct CDR3 sequences, about 64% found once; its top ten account for approximately 50%. V was pared by 7 bases and J by 2 bases, with 14 bases between. The CDR3 runs to 14 residues. Germline assignment: CDR1 MRHNA and CDR2 SNTAGT. The sequenced patients had an expansion of CD8+CD57+ cells seen by flow cytometry. In all patients, the disease was severe acquired aplastic anemia. Blood came from patients not yet given any therapy. This sample was included in a study of CD8+CD57+ T cells in acquired aplastic anemia. Overall study context: The DNA of sorted CD4+ and CD8+ cells averaged about 3 ug.

General study results and limits: Patients showed no significant difference from controls in CD8+ Simpson's diversity.

The clonotype was recovered from a human donor with aplastic anemia. The V gene is TRBV6-4, the J gene TRBJ2-5; no clear D gene. Sequencing input: sorted CD4+, CD8+, or CD8+CD57+ T cells (not recorded which) from PBMCs. The CDR3 bases are TGTGCCAGCAAGGCAGGAGCCATTCAAGAGACCCAGTACTTC. It translates to CASKAGAIQETQYF.